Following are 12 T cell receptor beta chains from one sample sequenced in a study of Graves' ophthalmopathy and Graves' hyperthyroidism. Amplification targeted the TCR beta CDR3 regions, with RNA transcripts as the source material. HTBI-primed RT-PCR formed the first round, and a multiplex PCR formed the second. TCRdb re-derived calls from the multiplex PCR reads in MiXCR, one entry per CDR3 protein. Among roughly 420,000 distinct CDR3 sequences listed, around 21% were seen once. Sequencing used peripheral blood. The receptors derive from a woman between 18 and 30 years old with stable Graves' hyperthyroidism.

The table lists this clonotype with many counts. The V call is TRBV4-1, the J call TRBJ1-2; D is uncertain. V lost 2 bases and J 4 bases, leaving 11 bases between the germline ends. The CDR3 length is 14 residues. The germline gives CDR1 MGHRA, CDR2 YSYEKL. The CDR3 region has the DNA TGCGCCAGCAGCCAACCCACTCGGACCTATGGCTACACCTTC. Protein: CASSQPTRTYGYTF.

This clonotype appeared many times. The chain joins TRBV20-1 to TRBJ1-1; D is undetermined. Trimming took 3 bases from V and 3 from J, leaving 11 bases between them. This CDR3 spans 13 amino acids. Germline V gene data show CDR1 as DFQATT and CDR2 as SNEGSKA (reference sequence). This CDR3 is CSASAGLDTEAFF. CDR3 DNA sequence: TGCAGTGCTAGCGCGGGGTTGGACACTGAAGCTTTCTTT.

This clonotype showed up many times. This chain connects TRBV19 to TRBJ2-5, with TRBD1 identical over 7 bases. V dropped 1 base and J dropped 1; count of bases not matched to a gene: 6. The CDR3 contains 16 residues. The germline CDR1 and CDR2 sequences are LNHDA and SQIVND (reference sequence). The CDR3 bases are TGTGCCAGTAGTATAGGGGGGACAGCCTTCCAAGAGACCCAGTACTTC. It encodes CASSIGGTAFQETQYF.

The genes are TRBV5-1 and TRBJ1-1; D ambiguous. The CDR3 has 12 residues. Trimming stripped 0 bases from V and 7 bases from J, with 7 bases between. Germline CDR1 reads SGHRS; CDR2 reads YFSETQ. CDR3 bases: TGCGCCAGCAGCTTGGTAGCAGATGAAGCTTTCTTT. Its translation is CASSLVADEAFF.

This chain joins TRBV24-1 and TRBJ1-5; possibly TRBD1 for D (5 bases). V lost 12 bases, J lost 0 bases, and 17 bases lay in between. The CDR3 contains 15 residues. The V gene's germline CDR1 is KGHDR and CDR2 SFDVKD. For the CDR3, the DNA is TGTGCCGCCCAACAGACAGAGTTTAGCAATCAGCCCCAGCATTTT. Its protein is CAAQQTEFSNQPQHF.

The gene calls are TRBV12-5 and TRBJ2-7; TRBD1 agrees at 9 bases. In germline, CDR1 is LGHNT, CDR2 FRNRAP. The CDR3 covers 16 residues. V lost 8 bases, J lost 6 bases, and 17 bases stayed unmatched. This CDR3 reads CASSKVPGTGPLEQYF. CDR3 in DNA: TGTGCTAGTTCCAAAGTCCCCGGGACAGGGCCCCTCGAGCAGTACTTC.

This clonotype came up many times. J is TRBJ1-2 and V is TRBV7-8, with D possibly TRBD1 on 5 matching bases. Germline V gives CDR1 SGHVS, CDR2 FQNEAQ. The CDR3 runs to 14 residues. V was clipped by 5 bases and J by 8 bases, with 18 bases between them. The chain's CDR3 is CASSHSSTVSGYTF. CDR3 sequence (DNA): TGTGCCAGCAGCCATAGTTCGACAGTATCAGGCTACACCTTC.

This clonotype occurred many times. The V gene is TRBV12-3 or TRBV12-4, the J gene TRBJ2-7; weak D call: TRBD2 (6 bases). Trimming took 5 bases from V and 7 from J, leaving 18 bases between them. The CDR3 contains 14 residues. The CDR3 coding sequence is TGTGCCAGCAGTCCCACGACTAGTAGTAGTGAGCAGTACTTC. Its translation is CASSPTTSSSEQYF.

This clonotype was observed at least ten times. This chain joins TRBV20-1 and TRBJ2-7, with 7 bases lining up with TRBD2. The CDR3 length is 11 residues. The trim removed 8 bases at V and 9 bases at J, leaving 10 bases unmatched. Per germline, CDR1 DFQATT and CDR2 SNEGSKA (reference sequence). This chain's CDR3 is CSIAIASGQYF. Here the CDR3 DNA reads TGCAGTATTGCAATTGCTAGCGGGCAGTACTTC.

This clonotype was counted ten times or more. The CDR3 loop reads CASSYPGQGEYEQYF. CDR3 nucleotides: TGTGCCAGCAGTTACCCGGGACAGGGAGAATACGAGCAGTACTTC. V and J are TRBV6-5 and TRBJ2-7; 9 bases map to TRBD1. CDR1 is MNHEY, CDR2 SVGAGI, per germline. The J segment lost 4 bases and the V segment lost 2 bases, leaving 6 bases of the junction unmatched. The CDR3 length is 15 residues.

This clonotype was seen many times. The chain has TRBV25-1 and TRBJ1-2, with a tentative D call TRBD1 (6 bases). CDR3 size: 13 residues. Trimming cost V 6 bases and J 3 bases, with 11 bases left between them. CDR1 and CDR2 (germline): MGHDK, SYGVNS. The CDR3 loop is CASSYREHYGYTF. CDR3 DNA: TGTGCCAGCAGCTACAGGGAACACTATGGCTACACCTTC.

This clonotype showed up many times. The CDR3 sequence: CASSSGANVLTF. As DNA, the CDR3 is TGTGCCAGTTCGTCTGGGGCCAACGTCCTGACTTTC. The genes are TRBV12-3 or TRBV12-4 and TRBJ2-6; unclear D gene. V gave up 9 bases and J gave up 1 base, with 4 bases separating them. CDR3 length equals 12 residues.